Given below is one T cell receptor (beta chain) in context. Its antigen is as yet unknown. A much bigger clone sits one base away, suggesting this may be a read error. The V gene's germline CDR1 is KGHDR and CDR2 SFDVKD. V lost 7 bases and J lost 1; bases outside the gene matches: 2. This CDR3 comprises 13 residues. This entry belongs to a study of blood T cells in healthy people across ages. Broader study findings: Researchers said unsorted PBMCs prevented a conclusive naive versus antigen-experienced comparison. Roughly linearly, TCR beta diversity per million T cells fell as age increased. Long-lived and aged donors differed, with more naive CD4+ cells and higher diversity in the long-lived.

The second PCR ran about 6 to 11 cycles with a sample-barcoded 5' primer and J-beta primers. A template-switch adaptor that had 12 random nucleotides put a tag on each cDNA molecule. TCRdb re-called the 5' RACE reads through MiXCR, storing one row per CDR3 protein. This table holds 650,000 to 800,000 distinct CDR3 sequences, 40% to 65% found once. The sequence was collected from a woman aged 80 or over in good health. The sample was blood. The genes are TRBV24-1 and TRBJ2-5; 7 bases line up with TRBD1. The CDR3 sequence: CATSGTVQETQYF. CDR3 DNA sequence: TGTGCCACCAGCGGGACAGTCCAAGAGACCCAGTACTTC.